One sample yielded the 29 T cell receptor beta chains listed below, sequenced in a study of T cell responses to AZD1222 COVID-19 vaccine (dated by TCRdb to the early 2020s). The intended sense of this specimen's time point label: baseline before first vaccination. Library preparation employed the immunoSEQ multiplex PCR assay. TCRdb took this table from immuneACCESS and kept in-frame rearrangements with V and J called. Such tables lack part of the clones; where checked against another copy, unresolved V genes explain under half of the gap, and the rest is unexplained. The sample has roughly 70,000 clones on record, 80% to 90% of them singletons. The ten largest clones capture around 5.4% of the sample. The sample consisted of peripheral blood, taken on day 0 of AZD1222 vaccination. Source of these receptors: an adult in good health.

The chain joins TRBV7-6 to TRBJ1-5; 11 bases align to TRBD1. This CDR3 has 18 residues. Losses at the gene ends were 1 base for V and 0 bases for J; bases not matched to a gene: 5. Per germline, CDR1 SGHVS and CDR2 FNYEAQ. The CDR3 region is CASSLDLGTGGSNQPQHF. The CDR3 DNA reads TGTGCCAGCAGCTTAGATCTCGGGACAGGGGGTAGCAATCAGCCCCAGCATTTT.

The sample holds one count of this clone. J is TRBJ1-6 and V is TRBV6-5; D might be TRBD1 (5 bases). V was clipped by 2 bases and J by 7 bases, with 9 bases between them. The CDR3 has 14 amino acids. CDR1 and CDR2 from the germline V gene are MNHEY and SVGAGI. DNA for the CDR3: TGTGCCAGCAGTTACCAGGGATGGAATTCACCCCTCCACTTT. Its protein is CASSYQGWNSPLHF.

This chain links TRBV29-1 with TRBJ1-5; D ambiguous. Trimming took off 7 bases at V and 0 bases at J, with 13 bases between the two ends. The CDR3 has 14 amino acids. In germline, CDR1 is SQVTM, CDR2 ANQGSEA. The CDR3 sequence is CSAALDGSNQPQHF. In DNA, the CDR3 is TGCAGCGCTGCCCTGGACGGTAGCAATCAGCCCCAGCATTTT.

The CDR3 DNA follows: TGTGCCAGCAGCGGGGGATCCTACGAGCAGTACTTC. Its protein product is CASSGGSYEQYF. The chain recombines TRBV2 with TRBJ2-7; a weak D match, TRBD2 (6 bases). CDR3 length: 12 amino acids. CDR1 and CDR2 (germline): SNHLY, FYNNEI. Trimming removed 6 bases at V and 1 base at J, with 7 bases between.

The chain links TRBV19 to TRBJ1-6; 7 nucleotides line up with TRBD1. There are 17 residues in the CDR3. V was clipped by 0 bases and J by 10 bases; unmatched bases: 12. Germline CDR1 reads LNHDA; CDR2 reads SQIVND (reference sequence). The DNA of the CDR3 is TGTGCCAGTAGTATAGATGGGCTCCGGGACAGCCAGTCACCCCTCCACTTT. It specifies CASSIDGLRDSQSPLHF.

The J gene is TRBJ2-7, the V gene TRBV9, with TRBD2 as a possible D gene (7 bases). This CDR3 has 15 amino acids. V lost 0 bases and J 2 bases, leaving 12 bases between the germline ends. Germline V gene sequence: CDR1 SGDLS, CDR2 YYNGEE. CDR3: CASSVDEGGPYEQYF. The DNA for the CDR3 is TGTGCCAGCAGCGTAGATGAGGGGGGGCCCTACGAGCAGTACTTC.

This clone was counted a single time. The gene calls are TRBV7-2 and TRBJ2-7; TRBD1 or TRBD2 may be the D gene (5 bases each). V gave up 1 base and J gave up 5 bases, with 12 bases separating them. Germline CDR1 is SGHTA and CDR2 is FQGNSA. The CDR3 has 14 residues. The CDR3 DNA sequence: TGTGCCAGCAGCTTAGGGGGACCGCGAAACGAGCAGTACTTC. It specifies CASSLGGPRNEQYF.

V gene TRBV29-1 combines with J gene TRBJ1-2, with 9 bases that match TRBD1. The CDR3 has 13 residues. Trimming cost V 5 bases and J 4 bases; bases outside gene matches: 5. Looked up from germline, CDR1 is SQVTM and CDR2 is ANQGSEA. The CDR3 reads CSVHTGGGYGYTF. Here the CDR3 DNA reads TGCAGCGTTCACACAGGGGGCGGCTATGGCTACACCTTC.

The J gene is TRBJ2-7, the V gene TRBV11-2; D is ambiguous. Between the trimmed V and J ends, which lost 3 bases and 2 bases, there was a span of 11 bases. The germline gives CDR1 SGHAT, CDR2 FQNNGV. The CDR3 is 14 amino acids. This chain's CDR3 is CASSFRTAAYEQYF. In nucleotides, the CDR3 is TGTGCCAGCAGCTTTCGCACGGCCGCCTACGAGCAGTACTTC.

V gene TRBV19 combines with J gene TRBJ2-7, with D maybe TRBD2 (6 bases). The CDR3 contains 13 residues. V was trimmed by 9 bases and J by 0 bases, leaving 12 bases between them. Germline CDR1 reads LNHDA; CDR2 reads SQIVND (reference sequence). CDR3 region: CASRLGSSYEQYF. The CDR3 bases are TGTGCCAGCAGACTAGGGAGCTCCTACGAGCAGTACTTC.

This sequence joins TRBV28 and TRBJ2-3; D unresolved. V was clipped by 6 bases and J by 4 bases, with 5 bases between them. Germline CDR1 is MDHEN and CDR2 is SYDVKM. There are 11 residues in the CDR3. CDR3 sequence reads: CASSSPDTQYF. CDR3 nucleotides: TGTGCCAGCAGCTCACCAGATACGCAGTATTTT. The full variable domain, with the rest looked up from reference TRBV28 and TRBJ2-3, is DVKVTQSSRYLVKRTGEKVFLECVQDMDHENMFWYRQDPGLGLRLIYFSYDVKMKEKGDIPEGYSVSREKKERFSLILESASTNQTSMYLCASSSPDTQYFGPGTRLTVL.

The J gene is TRBJ2-1, the V gene TRBV30; D gene ambiguous. The CDR3 extends over 13 amino acids. Germline CDR1 is GTSNPN and CDR2 is SVGIG (reference sequence). Trimming removed 0 bases at V and 6 bases at J, with 9 bases between. CDR3 DNA sequence: TGTGCCTGGAGTGTATTATGGGGCAATGAGCAGTTCTTC. Translating it yields CAWSVLWGNEQFF.

The CDR3 DNA follows: TGTGCCAGCAGTTTCGGCATCTCCTACGAGCAGTACTTC. This translates into CASSFGISYEQYF. The chain joins TRBV12-3 or TRBV12-4 to TRBJ2-7; the D is unclear. Trimming took 3 bases from V and 0 from J, leaving 6 bases between them. The CDR3 runs 13 residues.

The chain has TRBV30 and TRBJ2-2; TRBD1 matches 12 bases. In germline, CDR1 is GTSNPN, CDR2 SVGIG (reference sequence). The CDR3 covers 15 residues. The V gene end was trimmed by 5 bases and the J gene end by 0 bases; junction bases not matched to a gene: 1. CDR3 loop: CAWGTGGTNTGELFF. The CDR3 region has the DNA TGTGCCTGGGGGACAGGGGGCACGAACACCGGGGAGCTGTTTTTT.

The chain carries TRBV9 and TRBJ1-4, with 8 bases aligning to TRBD1. The germline CDR1 and CDR2 sequences are SGDLS and YYNGEE. The J segment lost 5 bases and the V segment lost 2 bases, leaving 2 bases of the junction unmatched. This CDR3 has 14 amino acids. The CDR3 sequence: CASSVRDRNEKLFF. CDR3 sequence (DNA): TGTGCCAGCAGCGTCAGGGACAGGAATGAAAAACTGTTTTTT.

The V and J genes are TRBV5-6 and TRBJ1-2; D may be TRBD1 (6 bases). Germline assignment: CDR1 SGHDT and CDR2 YYEEEE. V lost 4 bases and J lost 1, with 11 bases in between. The CDR3 loop spans 14 amino acids. The CDR3: CASSRGMSNYGYTF. CDR3 coding DNA: TGTGCCAGCAGCAGGGGGATGAGTAACTATGGCTACACCTTC.

This clone was detected only a few times. The gene calls are TRBV4-2 and TRBJ1-5; D may be TRBD1 (5 bases). Per the germline V gene, CDR1 is LGHNA and CDR2 is YNFKEQ. V was shortened by 0 bases and J by 5 bases, with 8 bases between the two germline ends. The CDR3 is 14 residues long. The CDR3 nucleotides are TGTGCCAGCAGCCAAGATCCGGGGGATCAGCCCCAGCATTTT. Translation gives CASSQDPGDQPQHF.

V gene TRBV9 combines with J gene TRBJ2-2; D is unclear. V was cut by 0 bases and J by 6 bases, with 12 bases left in between. CDR3 length: 15 amino acids. The germline V gene encodes CDR1 SGDLS and CDR2 YYNGEE. Here the CDR3 reads CASSVEQGVAGELFF. CDR3 nucleotides: TGTGCCAGCAGCGTAGAACAAGGAGTGGCCGGGGAGCTGTTTTTT.

A few counts support this clone. The rearrangement joins TRBV19 to TRBJ2-7, with 7 bases lining up with TRBD1. Trimming removed 2 bases from V and 2 bases from J; junction bases left unmatched: 3. From germline, CDR1 is LNHDA and CDR2 SQIVND (reference sequence). This CDR3 is 14 amino acids long. As DNA, the CDR3 is TGTGCCAGTAGTATAAGGACAGGACCCTACGAGCAGTACTTC. It codes for CASSIRTGPYEQYF.

In this sample, this clone turned up a few times. The chain recombines TRBV28 with TRBJ1-2; D not certain. CDR1 and CDR2 (germline): MDHEN, SYDVKM. Between the trimmed V and J ends, which lost 7 bases and 1 base, there was a span of 13 bases. The CDR3 sequence is 14 residues long. In nucleotides, the CDR3 is TGTGCCAGCACCACCTCTCCGCTTAACTATGGCTACACCTTC. Its translation: CASTTSPLNYGYTF.

This chain connects TRBV5-8 to TRBJ1-6; 9 positions agree with TRBD1. Germline V gives CDR1 SGHTS, CDR2 YDEGEE. Germline trimming cut 2 bases from V and 0 bases from J; bases unmatched to any gene: 9. CDR3 size: 19 residues. The CDR3 protein is CASSFDGTGLSSYNSPLHF. Written as DNA, the CDR3 is TGTGCCAGCAGCTTTGACGGGACAGGGCTAAGCTCCTATAATTCACCCCTCCACTTT.

The chain uses TRBV11-2 and TRBJ2-6; D is uncertain. The CDR3 extends over 16 amino acids. In germline, CDR1 is SGHAT, CDR2 FQNNGV. V gave up 4 bases and J gave up 0 bases, with 10 bases separating them. The CDR3 region has the DNA TGTGCCAGCAGCTGGACGCGGAGCTCTGGGGCCAACGTCCTGACTTTC. Residues: CASSWTRSSGANVLTF.

The chain carries TRBV18 and TRBJ1-5; D not resolved. Germline CDR1 reads KGHSH; CDR2 reads LQKENI. There are 17 residues in the CDR3. Trimming took off 1 base at V and 2 bases at J, with 15 bases between the two ends. CDR3 amino acids: CASSPREGPQGNQPQHF. The CDR3, as DNA: TGTGCCAGCTCACCACGGGAAGGCCCCCAAGGCAATCAGCCCCAGCATTTT.

This sequence joins TRBV20-1 and TRBJ1-5; D uncertain. Germline V gene data show CDR1 as DFQATT and CDR2 as SNEGSKA (reference sequence). The CDR3 extends over 13 amino acids. Trimming removed 3 bases from V and 7 bases from J, with 13 bases in between. Here the CDR3 DNA reads TGCAGTGCTAGTTCATTCGGCGGACAGCCCCAGCATTTT. Amino acids: CSASSFGGQPQHF.

The rearrangement links TRBV3-1 (or the pseudogene TRBV3-2) to TRBJ2-5; D is unclear. Germline lookup yields CDR1 LGHDT and CDR2 YNNKEL (reference sequence). There are 13 residues in the CDR3. With 4 bases removed from V and 1 base from J, the gap between germline ends came to 7 bases. CDR3 in amino acids: CASSPEPQETQYF. CDR3 in DNA: TGTGCCAGCAGCCCCGAGCCCCAAGAGACCCAGTACTTC.

V is TRBV9 and J is TRBJ2-5; 15 nucleotides match TRBD2. Germline-derived CDR1 and CDR2 are SGDLS and YYNGEE. This CDR3 has 18 amino acids. After removal of 4 bases from V and 3 bases from J, the junction contained 10 bases not matched to a gene. The DNA of the CDR3 is TGTGCCAGCAGCATGGGACTAGCGGGGGGATGGGGTAAAGAGACCCAGTACTTC. Protein sequence: CASSMGLAGGWGKETQYF.

This clone was counted a single time. The chain recombines TRBV6-5 with TRBJ1-2, with 7 bases that match TRBD1. Germline V gene data show CDR1 as MNHEY and CDR2 as SVGAGI. V shed 6 bases and J 5 bases; nucleotides not matched to a gene: 6. The CDR3 spans 13 residues. The CDR3 region is CASSSGQRYGYTF. The CDR3 nucleotides read TGTGCCAGCAGCTCGGGACAGCGTTATGGCTACACCTTC.

The chain recombines TRBV5-1 with TRBJ2-7; possibly TRBD2 for D (5 bases). CDR1 and CDR2 from the germline V gene are SGHRS and YFSETQ. Trimming cost V 0 bases and J 5 bases, with 15 bases left between them. The CDR3 length is 15 residues. The CDR3: CASSLGFGIRNEQYF. The CDR3 DNA reads as TGCGCCAGCAGCTTGGGGTTCGGGATCCGGAACGAGCAGTACTTC.

The CDR3, as DNA: TGCGCCAGCAGCTTACAGGGGAGGAGCGCAGATACGCAGTATTTT. Protein: CASSLQGRSADTQYF. The chain is built from TRBV5-1 and TRBJ2-3; D is perhaps TRBD1 (7 bases). The CDR3 runs 15 residues. The V gene lost 2 bases and the J gene lost 4 bases, with 14 bases spanning the gap. In germline, CDR1 is SGHRS, CDR2 YFSETQ.